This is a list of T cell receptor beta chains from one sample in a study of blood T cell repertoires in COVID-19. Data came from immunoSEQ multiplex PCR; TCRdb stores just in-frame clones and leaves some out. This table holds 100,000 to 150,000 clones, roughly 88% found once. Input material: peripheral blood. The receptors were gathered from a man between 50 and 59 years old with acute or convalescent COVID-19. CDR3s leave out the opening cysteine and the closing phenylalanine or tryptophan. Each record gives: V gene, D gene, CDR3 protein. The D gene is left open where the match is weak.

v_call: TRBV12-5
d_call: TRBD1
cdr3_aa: ASGFSRGYGTVNEKLF

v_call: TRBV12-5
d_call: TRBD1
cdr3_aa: ASGRQGSGANVLT

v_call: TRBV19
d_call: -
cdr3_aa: ASSITGPVQPQH

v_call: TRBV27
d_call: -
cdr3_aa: ASSSSPYRVAGNTIY

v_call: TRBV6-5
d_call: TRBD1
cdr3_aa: ASSSTGANTEAF

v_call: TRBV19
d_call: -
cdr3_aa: ASSMAPGSNQPQH

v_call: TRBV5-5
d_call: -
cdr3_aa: ASSFLVADNSPLH

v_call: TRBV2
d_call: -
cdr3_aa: ASSLDGGNKNIQY

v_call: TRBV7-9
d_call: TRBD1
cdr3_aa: ASSLEGAGRGAEAF

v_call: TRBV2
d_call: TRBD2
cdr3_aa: ASSETSEFEQF

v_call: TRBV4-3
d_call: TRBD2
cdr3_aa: ASSQLADPYNEQF

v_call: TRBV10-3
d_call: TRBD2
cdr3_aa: AITQVGGRAFYEQY

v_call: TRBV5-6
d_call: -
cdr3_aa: ASSLLKGHSTDTQY

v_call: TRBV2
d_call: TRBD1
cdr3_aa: ASKKQGGGGELF

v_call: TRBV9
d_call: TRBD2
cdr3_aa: ASSVPLAGSYNEQF

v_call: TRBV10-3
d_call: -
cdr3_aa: AISETRVLGQPQH

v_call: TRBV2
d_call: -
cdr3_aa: ASSTGRALSPQH

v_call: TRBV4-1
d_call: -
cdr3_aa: ASSPRIGGLTEAF

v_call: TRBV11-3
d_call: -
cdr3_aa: ASSLRGLASTDTQY

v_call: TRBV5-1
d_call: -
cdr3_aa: ASREGGISNQPQH

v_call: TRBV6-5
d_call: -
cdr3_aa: AKGLSEQF

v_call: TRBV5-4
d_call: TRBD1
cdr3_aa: ASSTDRDRGIEQY

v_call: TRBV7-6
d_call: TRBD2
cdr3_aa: ASSPGLAGFQETQY

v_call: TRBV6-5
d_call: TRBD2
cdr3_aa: ASEGLAGDTGELF

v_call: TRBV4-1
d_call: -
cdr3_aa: ASSQDATDRLGSPLH

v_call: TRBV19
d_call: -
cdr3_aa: ATMSVGITGELF

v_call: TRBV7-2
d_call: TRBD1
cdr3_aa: ASSLAGQSTDTQY

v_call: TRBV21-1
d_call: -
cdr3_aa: ASSKWDGGARTQY

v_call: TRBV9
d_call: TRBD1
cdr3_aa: ASSEGQGGTDTQY

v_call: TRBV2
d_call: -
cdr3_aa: ASSEHRNYGYT

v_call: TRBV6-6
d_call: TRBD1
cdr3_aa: ASSRDRVVTEAF

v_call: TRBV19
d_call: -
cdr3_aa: ASSHQGRDSPLH

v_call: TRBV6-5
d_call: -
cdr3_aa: ASTAAGYDTEAF

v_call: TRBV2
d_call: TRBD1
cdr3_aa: ASLHRGLGNTIY

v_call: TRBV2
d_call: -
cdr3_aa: ASSLVVGSGNTIY

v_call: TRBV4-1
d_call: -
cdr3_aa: ASSPFSGQETQY

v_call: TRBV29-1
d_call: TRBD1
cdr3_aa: SVGRPGTGGANTEAF

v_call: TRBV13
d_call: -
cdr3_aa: ASSPHGGTQY

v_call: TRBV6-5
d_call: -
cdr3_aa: ASSSSAKDEQY